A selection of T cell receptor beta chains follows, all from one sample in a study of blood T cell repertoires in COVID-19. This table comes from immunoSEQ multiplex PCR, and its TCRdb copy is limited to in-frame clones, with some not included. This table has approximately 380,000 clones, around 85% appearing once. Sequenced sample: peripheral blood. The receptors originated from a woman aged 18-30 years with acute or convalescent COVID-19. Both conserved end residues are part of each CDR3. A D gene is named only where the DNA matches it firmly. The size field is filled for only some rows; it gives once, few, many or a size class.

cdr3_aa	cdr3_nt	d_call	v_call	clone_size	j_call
CAVSLTENYEQYF	TGTGCCGTCAGCCTCACAGAGAACTACGAGCAGTACTTC	NA	TRBV28	NA	TRBJ2-7
CASSRDSQETQYF	TGCGCCAGCAGCCGGGACAGTCAAGAGACCCAGTACTTC	TRBD1	TRBV10-1	NA	TRBJ2-5
CASSLASLTGGEQFF	TGTGCCAGCAGCTTAGCCTCCCTTACAGGGGGCGAGCAGTTCTTC	TRBD1	TRBV11-2	few	TRBJ2-1
CASSQEVARDTGRYF	TGCGCCAGCAGCCAAGAGGTGGCACGGGACACCGGAAGGTACTTC	NA	TRBV4-1	NA	TRBJ2-7
CASSEVTGRIPDF	TGTGCCAGCAGTGAAGTCACAGGAAGGATTCCCGATTTT	NA	TRBV6-1	NA	TRBJ1-4
CASSLARGSNQPQHF	TGTGCCAGCAGCTTGGCCCGGGGGAGCAATCAGCCCCAGCATTTT	NA	TRBV5-8	NA	TRBJ1-5
CASSLVSRKPNTEAFF	TGTGCCAGCAGCTTAGTAAGTAGAAAACCGAACACTGAAGCTTTCTTT	NA	TRBV7-8	NA	TRBJ1-1
CASSVQSNQPQHF	TGTGCCAGTAGTGTACAGAGCAATCAGCCCCAGCATTTT	NA	TRBV19	NA	TRBJ1-5
CITERGYTDTQYF	TGTATAACGGAGCGGGGCTACACAGATACGCAGTATTTT	TRBD2	TRBV11-2	NA	TRBJ2-3
CASSLRGDYGYTF	TGTGCCAGCAGTTTAAGAGGAGACTATGGCTACACCTTC	NA	TRBV28	NA	TRBJ1-2
CASRGDSDISPLHF	TGTGCCAGCAGGGGGGACAGTGACATTTCACCCCTCCACTTT	TRBD1	TRBV7-9	NA	TRBJ1-6
CASSLMPGGVTTDTQYF	TGTGCCAGCAGCTTAATGCCGGGAGGTGTGACAACAGATACGCAGTATTTT	TRBD2	TRBV7-2	NA	TRBJ2-3
CASSAQENQETQYF	TGTGCCAGCAGTGCACAGGAGAACCAAGAGACCCAGTACTTC	NA	TRBV2	NA	TRBJ2-5
CASSYSGTGRAFF	TGTGCCAGCAGTTACTCCGGGACAGGGCGGGCTTTCTTT	TRBD1	TRBV6-5	NA	TRBJ1-1
CASRPAGSYEQYF	TGTGCCAGCAGGCCAGCGGGCTCCTACGAGCAGTACTTC	NA	TRBV14	NA	TRBJ2-7
CASRRTSGSDEQYF	TGTGCCAGCAGACGTACTAGCGGGAGCGACGAGCAGTACTTC	TRBD2	TRBV6-5	NA	TRBJ2-7
CASSLTGSGVGNEQFF	TGTGCCAGCAGCTTAACCGGGAGCGGGGTGGGCAATGAGCAGTTCTTC	TRBD2	TRBV7-9	NA	TRBJ2-1
CASSPRTVNTEAFF	TGTGCCAGCAGTCCCAGGACAGTAAACACTGAAGCTTTCTTT	NA	TRBV6-5	NA	TRBJ1-1
CASSEPDVQDTQYF	TGTGCCAGCAGCGAGCCCGATGTTCAAGATACGCAGTATTTT	NA	TRBV7-3	once	TRBJ2-3
CASSLGWGESPLHF	TGTGCCAGCAGCTTGGGCTGGGGGGAATCACCCCTCCACTTT	NA	TRBV5-6	NA	TRBJ1-6
CAISERGSTEAFF	TGTGCCATCAGTGAGAGGGGTAGCACTGAAGCTTTCTTT	NA	TRBV10-3	few	TRBJ1-1
CASSLGTGGDEKLFF	TGCGCCAGCAGCTTGGGGACAGGGGGAGATGAAAAACTGTTTTTT	TRBD1	TRBV5-1	NA	TRBJ1-4
CASSLPGQGHGYTF	TGTGCCAGCAGTCTTCCGGGACAGGGGCATGGCTACACCTTC	TRBD1	TRBV28	NA	TRBJ1-2
CASSPGQGAQGYTF	TGTGCCAGCAGCCCGGGACAGGGGGCGCAGGGCTACACCTTC	TRBD1	TRBV11-2	NA	TRBJ1-2
CASSWGLADQETQYF	TGTGCCAGCAGCTGGGGACTAGCGGACCAAGAGACCCAGTACTTC	TRBD2	TRBV13	few	TRBJ2-5
CASSQRQAYEQYF	TGTGCCAGCTCACAGCGACAGGCTTACGAGCAGTACTTC	NA	TRBV18	NA	TRBJ2-7
CASSQTGEETQYF	TGTGCCAGCTCACAAACCGGAGAAGAGACCCAGTACTTC	NA	TRBV18	NA	TRBJ2-5
CASLNPSQGNRFPKNIQYF	TGTGCCAGCCTCAACCCCTCGCAGGGCAATAGGTTTCCCAAAAACATTCAGTACTTC	NA	TRBV27	NA	TRBJ2-4